This TCR beta chain was sequenced in a study of T cells in Graves' hyperthyroidism and ophthalmopathy. This clonotype was picked up a small number of times. The antigen remains undetermined. Study findings and constraints: Most clonotypes expanded in thyroid above 0.001 were likewise present in blood. Model predictions of ophthalmopathy came a median approximately 6.2 months before onset.

No progression to ophthalmopathy during 18 months of follow-up defined stable disease. Regions amplified from RNA transcripts were the TCR beta CDR3 regions. The HTBI set primed first-round TCR CDR3 RT-PCR. TCRdb re-called the multiplex PCR reads with MiXCR, one entry per CDR3 protein. The data contain 530,000 or so distinct CDR3 sequences, around 42% of them singletons. Per germline, CDR1 SGHVS and CDR2 FQNEAQ. The CDR3 spans 16 residues. V was pared by 0 bases and J by 6 bases, with 16 bases between. The clonotype originates from a young woman with Graves' hyperthyroidism. The chain employs TRBV7-8 and TRBJ2-3, with D maybe TRBD2 (6 bases). Sequencing used peripheral blood or thyroid tissue (not recorded which). DNA of the CDR3: TGTGCCAGCAGCTTAGCGCTTGGCGGGATGGGTGATACGCAGTATTTT. Translated: CASSLALGGMGDTQYF.